These T cell receptor beta chains were read from a single sample in a study of identifying expanded T cells in peripheral blood. Clones were sequenced by immunoSEQ multiplex PCR, and TCRdb holds only the in-frame ones, with some missing. The sample includes about 89,000 clones, around 85% of them seen just once. Sequenced input: blood. All receptors come from a person aged 18 to 75 in good health. Both conserved end residues are part of each CDR3. D genes are given only for firm matches. Some rows have no size entry. The others give once, few or many, or a class for an expanded clone.

D	V	size	J	CDR3	DNA
.	TRBV6-5	.	TRBJ1-1	CARDDVPAVNTEAFF	TGTGCCAGGGACGACGTGCCAGCAGTTAACACTGAAGCTTTCTTT
.	TRBV29-1	.	TRBJ2-1	CSVESSSYNEQFF	TGCAGCGTTGAAAGTAGCTCCTACAATGAGCAGTTCTTC
TRBD1	TRBV11-3	.	TRBJ1-2	CASSLMPGQGRYGYTF	TGTGCCAGCAGCCTTATGCCGGGACAGGGAAGATATGGCTACACCTTC
.	TRBV18	.	TRBJ2-5	CASSEPGTPGETQYF	TGTGCCAGCTCAGAACCTGGGACACCTGGGGAGACCCAGTACTTC
.	TRBV9	.	TRBJ1-1	CASSVDGGGNTEAFF	TGTGCCAGCAGCGTAGATGGCGGGGGGAACACTGAAGCTTTCTTT
.	TRBV5-1	.	TRBJ2-5	CASSFGGETQYF	TGCGCCAGCAGCTTCGGAGGAGAGACCCAGTACTTC
TRBD2	TRBV11-3	.	TRBJ2-7	CASSLGPPFSGGEYEQYF	TGTGCCAGCAGCTTAGGCCCCCCATTTAGCGGGGGTGAATACGAGCAGTACTTC
.	TRBV5-4	.	TRBJ1-6	CASSLSGSPLHF	TGTGCCAGCAGCTTGAGTGGGTCACCCCTCCACTTT
TRBD2	TRBV6-5	.	TRBJ2-3	CASSYLAGGSDTQYF	TGTGCCAGCAGTTACTTAGCGGGGGGGTCAGATACGCAGTATTTT
.	TRBV5-6	.	TRBJ1-2	CASSFNSGYGYTF	TGTGCCAGCAGCTTCAATTCTGGCTATGGCTACACCTTC
.	TRBV11-2	.	TRBJ1-1	CASSHGGANTEAFF	TGTGCCAGCAGCCACGGGGGTGCGAACACTGAAGCTTTCTTT
.	TRBV7-2	once	TRBJ2-7	CASSLNRDPPYEQYF	TGTGCCAGCAGCTTAAATAGGGATCCCCCCTACGAGCAGTACTTC
.	TRBV6-5	.	TRBJ1-6	CASSRSGGLESPLHF	TGTGCCAGCAGCCGATCGGGGGGGCTAGAGTCACCCCTCCACTTT
.	TRBV7-2	.	TRBJ1-2	CASSFNTGGGANYGYTF	TGTGCCAGCAGCTTTAACACTGGAGGAGGGGCTAACTATGGCTACACCTTC
.	TRBV5-1	.	TRBJ2-7	CASNLIVGSYEQYF	TGCGCCAGCAATTTGATAGTAGGTTCCTACGAGCAGTACTTC
.	TRBV9	once	TRBJ2-3	CASSFFWEDMQYF	TGTGCCAGCAGCTTCTTTTGGGAGGATATGCAGTATTTT